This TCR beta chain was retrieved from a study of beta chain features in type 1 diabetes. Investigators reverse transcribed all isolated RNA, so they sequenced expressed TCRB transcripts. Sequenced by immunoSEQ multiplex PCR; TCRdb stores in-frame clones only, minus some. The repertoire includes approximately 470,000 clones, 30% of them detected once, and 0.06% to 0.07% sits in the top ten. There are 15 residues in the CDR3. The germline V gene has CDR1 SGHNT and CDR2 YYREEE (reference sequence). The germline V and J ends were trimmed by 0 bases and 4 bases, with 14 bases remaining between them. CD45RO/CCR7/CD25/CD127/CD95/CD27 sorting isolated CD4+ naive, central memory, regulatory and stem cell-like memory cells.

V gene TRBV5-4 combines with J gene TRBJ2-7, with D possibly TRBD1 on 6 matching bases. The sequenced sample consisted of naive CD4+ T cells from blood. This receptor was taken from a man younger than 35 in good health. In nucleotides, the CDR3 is TGTGCCAGCAGCTTGGTACAGGGCTTTTCATACGAGCAGTACTTC. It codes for CASSLVQGFSYEQYF.